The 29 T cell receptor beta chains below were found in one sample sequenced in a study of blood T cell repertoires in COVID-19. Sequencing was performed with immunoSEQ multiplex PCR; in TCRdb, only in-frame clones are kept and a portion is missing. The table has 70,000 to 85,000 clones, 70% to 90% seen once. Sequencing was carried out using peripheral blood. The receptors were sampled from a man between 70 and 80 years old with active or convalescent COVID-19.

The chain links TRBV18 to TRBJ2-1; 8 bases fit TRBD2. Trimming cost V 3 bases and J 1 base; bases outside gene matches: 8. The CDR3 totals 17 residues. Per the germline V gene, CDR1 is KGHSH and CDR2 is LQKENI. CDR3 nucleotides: TGTGCCAGCTCACCCCTCCTTAGCGGGATATCCTACAATGAGCAGTTCTTC. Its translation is CASSPLLSGISYNEQFF.

The CDR3 DNA is TGCGCCAGCAGCCCCTATTTGGGGGCAGAAAGGGGCTACACCTTC. It encodes CASSPYLGAERGYTF. The rearrangement links TRBV5-1 to TRBJ1-2, with D possibly being TRBD1 (6 bases). The germline V and J ends were trimmed by 4 bases and 8 bases, with 21 bases remaining between them. This CDR3 spans 15 amino acids. The germline V gene has CDR1 SGHRS and CDR2 YFSETQ.

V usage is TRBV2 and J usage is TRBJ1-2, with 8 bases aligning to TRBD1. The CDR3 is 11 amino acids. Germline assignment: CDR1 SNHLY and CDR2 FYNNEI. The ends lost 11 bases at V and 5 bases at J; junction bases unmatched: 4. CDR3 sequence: CAGGTGYGYTF. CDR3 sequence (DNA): TGTGCCGGAGGGACAGGTTATGGCTACACCTTC.

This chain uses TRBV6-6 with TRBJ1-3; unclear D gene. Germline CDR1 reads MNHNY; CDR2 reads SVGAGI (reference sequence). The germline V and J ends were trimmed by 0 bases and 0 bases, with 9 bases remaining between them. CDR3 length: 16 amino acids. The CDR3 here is CASSYSGGPSGNTIYF. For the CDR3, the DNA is TGTGCCAGCAGTTACTCAGGAGGGCCCTCTGGAAACACCATATATTTT.

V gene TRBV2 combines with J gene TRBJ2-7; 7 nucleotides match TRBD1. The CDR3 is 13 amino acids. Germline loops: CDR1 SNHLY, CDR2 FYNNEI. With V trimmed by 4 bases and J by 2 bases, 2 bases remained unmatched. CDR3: CASSVTGTYEQYF. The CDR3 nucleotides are TGTGCCAGCAGTGTGACAGGGACCTACGAGCAGTACTTC.

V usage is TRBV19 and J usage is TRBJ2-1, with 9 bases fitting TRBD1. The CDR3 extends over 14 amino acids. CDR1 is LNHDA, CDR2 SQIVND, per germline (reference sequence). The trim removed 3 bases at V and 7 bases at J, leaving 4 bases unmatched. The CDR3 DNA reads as TGTGCCAGTAGTATGGACAGGGGATCGAATGAGCAGTTCTTC. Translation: CASSMDRGSNEQFF.

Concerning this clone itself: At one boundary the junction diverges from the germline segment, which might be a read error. In DNA, the CDR3 is TGTGCCAACAGTTCGGTGCATACATACGGGACACGGGATTCACCCCTCCACTTT. Amino acid sequence: CANSSVHTYGTRDSPLHF. The chain couples TRBV27 to TRBJ1-6; D might be TRBD1 (6 bases). CDR1 is MNHEY and CDR2 is SMNVEV in the germline V gene (reference sequence). This CDR3 is built from 18 residues.

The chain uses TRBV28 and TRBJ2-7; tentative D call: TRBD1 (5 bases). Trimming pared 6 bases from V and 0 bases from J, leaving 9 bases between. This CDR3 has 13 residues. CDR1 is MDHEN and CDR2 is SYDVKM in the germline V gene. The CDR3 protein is CASRSGLSYEQYF. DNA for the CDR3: TGTGCCAGCAGGTCAGGGCTCTCCTACGAGCAGTACTTC. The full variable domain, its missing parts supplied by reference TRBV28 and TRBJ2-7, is DVKVTQSSRYLVKRTGEKVFLECVQDMDHENMFWYRQDPGLGLRLIYFSYDVKMKEKGDIPEGYSVSREKKERFSLILESASTNQTSMYLCASRSGLSYEQYFGPGTRLTVT.

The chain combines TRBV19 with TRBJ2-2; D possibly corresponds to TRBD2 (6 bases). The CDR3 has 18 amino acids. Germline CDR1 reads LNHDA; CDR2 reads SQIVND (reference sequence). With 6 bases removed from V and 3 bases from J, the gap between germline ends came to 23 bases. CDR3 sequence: CASSPGTAASSYTGELFF. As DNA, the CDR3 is TGTGCCAGTAGCCCCGGGACTGCTGCCTCAAGTTACACCGGGGAGCTGTTTTTT.

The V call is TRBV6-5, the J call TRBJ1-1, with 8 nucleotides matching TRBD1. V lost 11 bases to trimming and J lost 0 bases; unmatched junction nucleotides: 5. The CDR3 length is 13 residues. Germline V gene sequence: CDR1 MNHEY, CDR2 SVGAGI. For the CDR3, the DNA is TGTGCCGCTTCAGGGGGCATGAACACTGAAGCTTTCTTT. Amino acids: CAASGGMNTEAFF.

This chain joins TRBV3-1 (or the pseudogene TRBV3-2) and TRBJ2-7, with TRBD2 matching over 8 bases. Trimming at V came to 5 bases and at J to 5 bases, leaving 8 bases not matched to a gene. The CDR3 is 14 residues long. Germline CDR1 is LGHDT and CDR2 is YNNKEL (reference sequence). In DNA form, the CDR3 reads TGTGCCAGCAGCTTAGGGACTAGAATCGACGAGCAGTACTTC. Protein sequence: CASSLGTRIDEQYF.

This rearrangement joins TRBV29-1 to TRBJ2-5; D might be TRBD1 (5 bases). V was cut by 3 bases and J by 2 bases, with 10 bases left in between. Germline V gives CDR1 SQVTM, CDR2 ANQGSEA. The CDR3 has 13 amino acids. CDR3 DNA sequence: TGCAGCGTTGACCGCCCAGGGCAAGAGACCCAGTACTTC. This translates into CSVDRPGQETQYF.

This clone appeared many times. This CDR3 reads CASSVSGLLTDTQYF. Written as DNA, the CDR3 is TGTGCCAGCAGCGTTTCAGGGTTACTTACAGATACGCAGTATTTT. This chain joins TRBV9 and TRBJ2-3; tentatively, D is TRBD1 (5 bases). CDR3 size: 15 residues. CDR1 is SGDLS and CDR2 is YYNGEE in the germline V gene. Trimming removed 2 bases from V and 3 bases from J, with 13 bases in between.

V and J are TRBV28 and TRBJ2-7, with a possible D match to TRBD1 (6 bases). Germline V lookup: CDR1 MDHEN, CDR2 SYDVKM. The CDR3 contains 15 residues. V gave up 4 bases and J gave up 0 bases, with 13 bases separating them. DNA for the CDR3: TGTGCCAGCAGTTCGATCCAGGGGATCTCCTACGAGCAGTACTTC. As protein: CASSSIQGISYEQYF.

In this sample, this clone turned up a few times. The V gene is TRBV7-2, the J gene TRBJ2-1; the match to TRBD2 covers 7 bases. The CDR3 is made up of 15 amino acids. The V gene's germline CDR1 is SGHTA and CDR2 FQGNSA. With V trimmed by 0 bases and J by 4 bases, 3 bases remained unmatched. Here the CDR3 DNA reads TGTGCCAGCAGCTTAGCGGGGGGGATATACAATGAGCAGTTCTTC. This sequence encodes CASSLAGGIYNEQFF.

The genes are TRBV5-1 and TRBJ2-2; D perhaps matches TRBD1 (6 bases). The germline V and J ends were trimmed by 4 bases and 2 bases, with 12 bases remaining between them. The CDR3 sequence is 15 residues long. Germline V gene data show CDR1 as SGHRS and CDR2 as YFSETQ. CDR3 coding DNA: TGCGCCAGCAGCCCGGGACACCAAAACACCGGGGAGCTGTTTTTT. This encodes CASSPGHQNTGELFF.

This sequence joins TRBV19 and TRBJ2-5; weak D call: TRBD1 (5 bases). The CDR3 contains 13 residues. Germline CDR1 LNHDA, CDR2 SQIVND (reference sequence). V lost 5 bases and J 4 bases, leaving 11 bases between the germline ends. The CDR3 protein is CASSSNRGETQYF. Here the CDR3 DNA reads TGTGCCAGTAGTTCGAATAGGGGAGAGACCCAGTACTTC.

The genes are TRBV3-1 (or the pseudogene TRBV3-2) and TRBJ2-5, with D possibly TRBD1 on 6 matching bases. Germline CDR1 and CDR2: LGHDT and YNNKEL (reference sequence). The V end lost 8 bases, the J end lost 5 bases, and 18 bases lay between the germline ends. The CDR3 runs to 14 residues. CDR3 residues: CASSSRGTGETQYF. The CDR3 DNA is TGTGCCAGCTCCTCCAGGGGAACAGGGGAGACCCAGTACTTC.

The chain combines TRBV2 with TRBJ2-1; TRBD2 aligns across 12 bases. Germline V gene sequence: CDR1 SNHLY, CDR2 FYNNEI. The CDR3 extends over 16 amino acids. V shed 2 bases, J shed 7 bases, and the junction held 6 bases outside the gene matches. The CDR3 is CASSEQGLAGSNEQFF. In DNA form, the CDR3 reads TGTGCCAGCAGTGAACAAGGACTAGCGGGATCTAATGAGCAGTTCTTC.

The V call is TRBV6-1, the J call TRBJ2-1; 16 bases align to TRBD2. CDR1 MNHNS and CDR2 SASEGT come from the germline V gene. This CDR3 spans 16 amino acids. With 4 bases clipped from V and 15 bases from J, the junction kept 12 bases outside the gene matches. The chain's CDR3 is CASSGAGTSGRVPRFF. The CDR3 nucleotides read TGTGCCAGCAGTGGCGCCGGGACTAGCGGGAGGGTCCCCCGGTTCTTC.

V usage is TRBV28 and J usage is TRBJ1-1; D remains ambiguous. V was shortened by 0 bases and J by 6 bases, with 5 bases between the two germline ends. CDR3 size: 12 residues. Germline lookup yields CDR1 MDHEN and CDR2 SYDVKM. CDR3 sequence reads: CASSLWGSEAFF. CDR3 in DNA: TGTGCCAGCAGTTTATGGGGCTCTGAAGCTTTCTTT.

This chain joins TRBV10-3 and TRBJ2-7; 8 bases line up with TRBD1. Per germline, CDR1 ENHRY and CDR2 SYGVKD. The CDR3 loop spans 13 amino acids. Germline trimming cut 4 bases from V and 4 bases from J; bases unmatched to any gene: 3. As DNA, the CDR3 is TGTGCCATCAGTGTTGGGACAGGATACGAGCAGTACTTC. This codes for CAISVGTGYEQYF.

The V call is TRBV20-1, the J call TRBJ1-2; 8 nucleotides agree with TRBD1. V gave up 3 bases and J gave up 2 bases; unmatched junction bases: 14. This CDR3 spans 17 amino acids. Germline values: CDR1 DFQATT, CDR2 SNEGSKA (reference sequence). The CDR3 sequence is CSASGLTSGQGNYGYTF. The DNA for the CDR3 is TGCAGTGCTAGTGGACTGACTTCCGGACAGGGAAACTATGGCTACACCTTC.

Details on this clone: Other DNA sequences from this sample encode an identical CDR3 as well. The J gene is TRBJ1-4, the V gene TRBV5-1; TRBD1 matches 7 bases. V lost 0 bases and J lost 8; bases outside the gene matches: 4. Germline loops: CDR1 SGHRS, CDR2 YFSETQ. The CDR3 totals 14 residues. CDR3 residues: CASSLGAGGEKLFF. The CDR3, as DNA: TGCGCCAGCAGCTTGGGGGCAGGGGGAGAAAAACTGTTTTTT.

CDR3 in DNA: TGCGCCAGCAGCTGGGGACAGGGGTTGGAGACCCAGTACTTC. It is translated as CASSWGQGLETQYF. This sequence joins TRBV5-1 and TRBJ2-5; 10 bases line up with TRBD1. V lost 3 bases to trimming and J lost 5 bases; unmatched junction nucleotides: 4. This CDR3 has 14 residues. Looked up from germline, CDR1 is SGHRS and CDR2 is YFSETQ.

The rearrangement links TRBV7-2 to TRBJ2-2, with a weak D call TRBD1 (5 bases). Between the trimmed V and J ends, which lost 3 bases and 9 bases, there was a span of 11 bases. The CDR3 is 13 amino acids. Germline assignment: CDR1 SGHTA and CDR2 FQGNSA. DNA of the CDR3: TGTGCCAGCAGCTTTTCAGGGAACAGGGAGCTGTTTTTT. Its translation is CASSFSGNRELFF.

This CDR3 is CASSFIAGGNEKLFF. The CDR3, as DNA: TGCGCCAGCAGCTTTATAGCAGGGGGGAACGAAAAACTGTTTTTT. The V call is TRBV5-1, the J call TRBJ1-4; 7 bases agree with TRBD1. CDR3 length equals 15 residues. Losses at the gene ends were 2 bases for V and 8 bases for J; bases not matched to a gene: 9. From germline, CDR1 is SGHRS and CDR2 YFSETQ.

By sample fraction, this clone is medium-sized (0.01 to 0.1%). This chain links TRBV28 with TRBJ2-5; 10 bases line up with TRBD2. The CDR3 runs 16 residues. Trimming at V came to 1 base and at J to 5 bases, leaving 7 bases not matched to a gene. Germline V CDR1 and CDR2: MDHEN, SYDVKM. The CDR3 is CASSLSPSGRRETQYF. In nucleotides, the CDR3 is TGTGCCAGCAGTTTATCCCCTAGCGGGAGAAGGGAGACCCAGTACTTC.

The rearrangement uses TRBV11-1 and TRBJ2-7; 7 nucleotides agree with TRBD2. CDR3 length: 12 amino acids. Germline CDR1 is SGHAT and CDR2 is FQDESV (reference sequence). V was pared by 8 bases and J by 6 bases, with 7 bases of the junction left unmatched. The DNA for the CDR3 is TGTGCCAGCGGCCACCCGGGAGGCGAGCAGTACTTC. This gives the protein CASGHPGGEQYF.